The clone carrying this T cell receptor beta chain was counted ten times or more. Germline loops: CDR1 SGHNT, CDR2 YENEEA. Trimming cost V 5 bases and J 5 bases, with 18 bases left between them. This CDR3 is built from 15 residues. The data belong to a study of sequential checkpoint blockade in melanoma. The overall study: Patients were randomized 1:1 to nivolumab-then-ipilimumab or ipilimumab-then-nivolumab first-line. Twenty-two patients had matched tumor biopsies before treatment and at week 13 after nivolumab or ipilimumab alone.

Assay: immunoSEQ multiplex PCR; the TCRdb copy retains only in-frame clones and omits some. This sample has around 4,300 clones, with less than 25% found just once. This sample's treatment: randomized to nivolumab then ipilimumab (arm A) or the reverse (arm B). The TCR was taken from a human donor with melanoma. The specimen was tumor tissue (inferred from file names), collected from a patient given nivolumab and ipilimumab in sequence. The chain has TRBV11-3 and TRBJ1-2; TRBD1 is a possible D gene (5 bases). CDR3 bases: TGTGCCAGCAGCCGCTCCAGGGAATTGGGATATGGCTACACCTTC. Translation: CASSRSRELGYGYTF.